The 23 T cell receptor beta chains given below trace back to one sample, sequenced in a study of blood T cell repertoires in COVID-19. Repertoires were generated with immunoSEQ multiplex PCR, while TCRdb's copy carries only in-frame clones and drops some. The sample includes some 260,000 clones, roughly 87% seen only once; the top ten take 0.65% to 0.8%. The sequencing input was peripheral blood. Every receptor here comes from a human donor in a cohort sampled during active COVID-19.

The table lists this clone with a count of one. The chain recombines TRBV4-1 with TRBJ2-1; the D gene is possibly TRBD2 (6 bases). Germline V CDR1 and CDR2: MGHRA, YSYEKL. The CDR3 length is 15 residues. Trimming left V 1 base short and J 0 bases short, with 7 bases between. The chain's CDR3 is CASSQVAVSYNEQFF. CDR3 sequence (DNA): TGCGCCAGCAGCCAAGTAGCGGTCTCCTACAATGAGCAGTTCTTC.

The genes are TRBV7-9 and TRBJ2-7; tentatively, D is TRBD1 (6 bases). The V and J ends lost 4 bases and 1 base respectively, with 8 bases between them. Looked up from germline, CDR1 is SEHNR and CDR2 is FQNEAQ (reference sequence). There are 13 residues in the CDR3. Here the CDR3 DNA reads TGTGCCAGCAGCTGGGACATTTCCTACGAGCAGTACTTC. Encoded protein: CASSWDISYEQYF.

The CDR3 region has the DNA TGTGCCAGCAGCTCCTGGACTAGCGGGGGCCCTAGCTCCTACGAGCAGTACTTC. Residues: CASSSWTSGGPSSYEQYF. V is TRBV11-2 and J is TRBJ2-7, with 13 bases that match TRBD2. The CDR3 spans 18 residues. V shed 4 bases and J 0 bases; nucleotides not matched to a gene: 9. Germline V CDR1 and CDR2: SGHAT, FQNNGV.

The genes are TRBV19 and TRBJ2-7, with TRBD1 as a possible D gene (5 bases). Germline lookup yields CDR1 LNHDA and CDR2 SQIVND (reference sequence). With 1 base removed from V and 7 bases from J, the gap between germline ends came to 14 bases. The CDR3 consists of 14 residues. The CDR3 DNA sequence: TGTGCCAGTAGTATAGGGGCAGGGTCGCGGGAGCAGTACTTC. It yields the protein CASSIGAGSREQYF.

The chain links TRBV21-1 to TRBJ2-7; TRBD1 is the table's D call, not checked against the DNA. TRBV21-1 is assigned pseudogene status. CDR3 length equals 17 residues. The CDR3 loop is CASNQSTRGTGDYEQYF. As DNA, the CDR3 is TGTGCCAGCAACCAATCTACTCGGGGGACAGGGGACTACGAGCAGTACTTC.

This clone was seen once. This chain connects TRBV11-3 to TRBJ2-2; D perhaps matches TRBD2 (6 bases). The CDR3 covers 15 residues. With 3 bases removed from V and 5 bases from J, the gap between germline ends came to 13 bases. Germline CDR1 reads SGHNT; CDR2 reads YENEEA. The DNA of the CDR3 is TGTGCCAGCAGCTTTGAAGCGGGTATAACCGGGGAGCTGTTTTTT. It yields the protein CASSFEAGITGELFF.

This clone was detected once. The chain has TRBV5-3 and TRBJ2-7; D unclear. TRBV5-3 is noted as an ORF with a role that remains uncertain. Trimming removed 6 bases from V and 5 bases from J, with 12 bases in between. The CDR3 runs 12 residues. The CDR3, as DNA: TGTGCCAGAATGAGTCGGTTACACGAGCAGTACTTC. It specifies CARMSRLHEQYF.

The J gene is TRBJ2-5, the V gene TRBV5-1; TRBD2 matches 12 bases. Germline V gene lookup returns CDR1 SGHRS and CDR2 YFSETQ. CDR3 size: 16 residues. V was pared by 3 bases and J by 2 bases, with 5 bases of the junction left unmatched. The DNA for the CDR3 is TGCGCCAGCAGCTCTCCTAGCGGGGGGGTACAAGAGACCCAGTACTTC. Translation: CASSSPSGGVQETQYF.

The V and J genes are TRBV19 and TRBJ2-7; TRBD1 might be the D (6 bases). Deletions cut 0 bases from V and 4 bases from J, with 7 bases between. This CDR3 is built from 13 residues. Germline values: CDR1 LNHDA, CDR2 SQIVND (reference sequence). CDR3 residues: CASSIERGYEQYF. As DNA, the CDR3 is TGTGCCAGTAGTATAGAAAGGGGGTACGAGCAGTACTTC.

The rearrangement links TRBV7-2 to TRBJ2-7, with 7 bases identical to TRBD2. Per germline, CDR1 SGHTA and CDR2 FQGNSA. The CDR3 is 15 amino acids. Trimming removed 1 base from V and 3 bases from J; junction bases left unmatched: 6. The CDR3 DNA reads as TGTGCCAGCAGCTTAGACAATAGCGGGTACTACGAGCAGTACTTC. Amino acids: CASSLDNSGYYEQYF.

The chain couples TRBV7-2 to TRBJ1-4; 11 bases match TRBD1. V gave up 3 bases and J gave up 8 bases; unmatched junction bases: 2. The CDR3 consists of 14 residues. Germline V gene data show CDR1 as SGHTA and CDR2 as FQGNSA. CDR3 amino acids: CASSLGQGVEKLFF. The CDR3 bases are TGTGCCAGCAGCTTGGGACAGGGGGTAGAAAAACTGTTTTTT.

This clone was detected once. The CDR3 DNA reads as TGTGCCAGCTCACCACCGTCTCAGGGATCCTACAATGAGCAGTTCTTC. Translating gives CASSPPSQGSYNEQFF. The genes are TRBV18 and TRBJ2-1; weak D call: TRBD1 (5 bases). Germline V gene data show CDR1 as KGHSH and CDR2 as LQKENI. V shed 0 bases and J shed 1 base, with 10 bases lying between them. CDR3 size: 16 residues.

This chain links TRBV6-5 with TRBJ1-2; D remains ambiguous. Germline V gene data show CDR1 as MNHEY and CDR2 as SVGAGI. The CDR3 has 12 residues. V was clipped by 2 bases and J by 4 bases, with 5 bases between them. The CDR3 DNA reads TGTGCCAGCAGTTACGGCGGCTATGGCTACACCTTC. Translation gives CASSYGGYGYTF.

In this sample, this clone turned up once. The rearrangement uses TRBV15 and TRBJ2-5, with TRBD1 as a possible D gene (6 bases). Between the trimmed V and J ends, which lost 2 bases and 3 bases, there was a span of 13 bases. CDR1 is LNHNV and CDR2 is YYDKDF in the germline V gene (reference sequence). The CDR3 runs to 15 residues. CDR3 in amino acids: CATSRRIAGEETQYF. The CDR3 DNA reads as TGTGCCACCAGCAGAAGAATAGCAGGGGAAGAGACCCAGTACTTC.

The gene calls are TRBV27 and TRBJ2-2; weak D call: TRBD2 (5 bases). Trimming left V 2 bases short and J 4 bases short, with 11 bases between. Germline V CDR1 and CDR2: MNHEY, SMNVEV (reference sequence). This CDR3 comprises 15 residues. The CDR3 protein is CASSLIDSVTGELFF. CDR3 coding DNA: TGTGCCAGCAGTTTAATTGATAGCGTCACCGGGGAGCTGTTTTTT.

This clone was detected once. The chain is built from TRBV3-1 (or the pseudogene TRBV3-2) and TRBJ1-1, with D possibly being TRBD1 (5 bases). Trimming left V 3 bases short and J 6 bases short, with 17 bases between. This CDR3 contains 15 residues. Germline CDR1 is LGHDT and CDR2 is YNNKEL (reference sequence). Here the CDR3 DNA reads TGTGCCAGCAGCCACTCGGACCTAAGGGGCTCTGAAGCTTTCTTT. Translating it yields CASSHSDLRGSEAFF.

The chain joins TRBV9 to TRBJ1-2; TRBD1 aligns across 10 bases. Germline V gene lookup returns CDR1 SGDLS and CDR2 YYNGEE. This CDR3 has 15 residues. V shed 4 bases and J 6 bases; nucleotides not matched to a gene: 9. DNA for the CDR3: TGTGCCAGCAGCCCACGGGGACAGGGGTATAATGGCTACACCTTC. Translating gives CASSPRGQGYNGYTF. The entire variable domain, with the rest obtained from reference TRBV9 and TRBJ1-2, is as follows: DSGVTQTPKHLITATGQRVTLRCSPRSGDLSVYWYQQSLDQGLQFLIQYYNGEERAKGNILERFSAQQFPDLHSELNLSSLELGDSALYFCASSPRGQGYNGYTFGSGTRLTVV.

The chain links TRBV5-6 to TRBJ2-7; 8 bases agree with TRBD1. Germline V gene data show CDR1 as SGHDT and CDR2 as YYEEEE. CDR3 length: 13 amino acids. With 5 bases clipped from V and 6 bases from J, the junction kept 7 bases outside the gene matches. In DNA form, the CDR3 reads TGTGCCAGCAGACGGACAGGGAAGGTCGAGCAGTACTTC. It is translated as CASRRTGKVEQYF.

V and J are TRBV7-8 and TRBJ1-1; perhaps TRBD1 as D (6 bases). The germline V gene has CDR1 SGHVS and CDR2 FQNEAQ. This CDR3 is built from 13 residues. V was trimmed by 5 bases and J by 3 bases, leaving 10 bases between them. The CDR3 sequence is CASSGYRDTEAFF. The CDR3 DNA reads as TGTGCCAGCAGCGGATACAGGGACACTGAAGCTTTCTTT.

The gene calls are TRBV6-2 or TRBV6-3 and TRBJ1-2, with D tentatively TRBD1 (6 bases). From germline, CDR1 is MNHEY and CDR2 SVGEGT. This CDR3 is built from 17 residues. Trimming removed 0 bases at V and 1 base at J, with 15 bases between. CDR3 DNA: TGTGCCAGCAGTTACTCTTCTTCGACAGGACTTAACTATGGCTACACCTTC. Protein: CASSYSSSTGLNYGYTF.

V and J are TRBV7-2 and TRBJ1-2, with D tentatively TRBD1 (6 bases). The germline V gene encodes CDR1 SGHTA and CDR2 FQGNSA. This CDR3 spans 13 amino acids. V dropped 6 bases and J dropped 2 bases, with 10 bases sitting between them. The CDR3 region has the DNA TGTGCCAGCAGACATCAGGGGAACTATGGCTACACCTTC. Translation gives CASRHQGNYGYTF.

This rearrangement joins TRBV5-4 to TRBJ2-6; no clear D gene. CDR1 SGHNT and CDR2 YYREEE come from the germline V gene (reference sequence). V gave up 4 bases and J gave up 1 base, with 12 bases separating them. The CDR3 sequence is 16 residues long. The CDR3 region is CASSPSLVSGANVLTF. In DNA, the CDR3 is TGTGCCAGCAGCCCCTCCCTCGTTTCTGGGGCCAACGTCCTGACTTTC.

V and J are TRBV4-1 and TRBJ2-1; TRBD2 agrees at 9 bases. Trimming took 0 bases from V and 1 from J; bases not matched to a gene: 7. Germline CDR1 is MGHRA and CDR2 is YSYEKL. The CDR3 spans 18 residues. CDR3 amino acids: CASSQDPTSGRSYNEQFF. CDR3 sequence (DNA): TGCGCCAGCAGCCAAGACCCGACTAGCGGCCGATCCTACAATGAGCAGTTCTTC.